The 3 T cell receptor beta chains given below trace back to one sample, sequenced in a study of T-cell memory formation after mild COVID-19. MiXCR, run by TCRdb on the 5' RACE reads, gives a single entry per CDR3 protein. The sample shows about 38,000 distinct CDR3 sequences, over 9.5% of them seen only once. Sequenced: PBMCs or a T cell subset sorted from them (not recorded which). These TCRs come from a man in his late teens or twenties who had mild COVID-19 (a few samples of this study predate the infection). Cell type and time point are not known.

This clonotype occurred many times. CDR3 sequence (DNA): TGTGCCAGCAGCTACCCGGGGGGGTGGAGCTCCTACAATGAGCAGTTCTTC. Protein sequence: CASSYPGGWSSYNEQFF. The chain couples TRBV11-2 to TRBJ2-1; the match to TRBD2 covers 8 bases. The germline V gene encodes CDR1 SGHAT and CDR2 FQNNGV. The CDR3 has 17 amino acids. The J segment lost 0 bases and the V segment lost 4 bases, leaving 8 bases of the junction unmatched.

This clonotype was counted many times. The rearrangement links TRBV18 to TRBJ2-4; perhaps D is TRBD1 or TRBD2 (6 bases each). The CDR3 runs 17 residues. The V end was cut by 3 bases, the J end by 2 bases, with 17 bases between. Germline CDR1 and CDR2: KGHSH and LQKENI. Here the CDR3 reads CASSPLGGGVSKNIQYF. Here the CDR3 DNA reads TGTGCCAGCTCACCCCTGGGGGGCGGCGTCTCCAAAAACATTCAGTACTTC.

This clonotype showed up many times. The genes are TRBV7-2 and TRBJ1-4, with D maybe TRBD1 (5 bases). Germline V lookup: CDR1 SGHTA, CDR2 FQGNSA. Deletions cut 9 bases from V and 8 bases from J, with 19 bases between. The CDR3 runs to 14 residues. CDR3 loop: CASRPGGDREKLFF. CDR3 sequence (DNA): TGTGCCAGTCGCCCGGGGGGGGATCGAGAAAAACTGTTTTTT.